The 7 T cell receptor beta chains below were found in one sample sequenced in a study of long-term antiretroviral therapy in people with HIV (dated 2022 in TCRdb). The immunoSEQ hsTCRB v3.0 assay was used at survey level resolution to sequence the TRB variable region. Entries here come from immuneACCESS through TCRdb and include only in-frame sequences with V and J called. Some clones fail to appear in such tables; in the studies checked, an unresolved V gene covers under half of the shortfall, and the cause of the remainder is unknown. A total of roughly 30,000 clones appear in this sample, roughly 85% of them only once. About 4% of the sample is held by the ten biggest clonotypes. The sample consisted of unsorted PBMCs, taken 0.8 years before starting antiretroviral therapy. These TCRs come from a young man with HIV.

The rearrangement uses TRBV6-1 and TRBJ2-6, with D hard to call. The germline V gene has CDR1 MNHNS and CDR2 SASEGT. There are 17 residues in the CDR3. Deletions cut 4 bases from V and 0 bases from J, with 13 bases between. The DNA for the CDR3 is TGTGCCAGCAGTGTTTCCCACAGCTTCTCTGGGGCCAACGTCCTGACTTTC. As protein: CASSVSHSFSGANVLTF.

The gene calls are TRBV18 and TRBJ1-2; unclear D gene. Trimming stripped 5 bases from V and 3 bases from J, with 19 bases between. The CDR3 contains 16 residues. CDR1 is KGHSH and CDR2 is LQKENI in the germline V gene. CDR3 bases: TGTGCCAGCTCAACCGTACCAGGCCAGGTGGACTATGGCTACACCTTC. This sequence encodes CASSTVPGQVDYGYTF.

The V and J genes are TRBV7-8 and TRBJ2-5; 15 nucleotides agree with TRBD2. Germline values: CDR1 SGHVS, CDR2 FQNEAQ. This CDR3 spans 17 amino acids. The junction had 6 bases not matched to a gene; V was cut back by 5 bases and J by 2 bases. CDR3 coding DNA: TGTGCCAGCAGCGAGGGACTAGCGGGGGGACATCAAGAGACCCAGTACTTC. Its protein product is CASSEGLAGGHQETQYF.

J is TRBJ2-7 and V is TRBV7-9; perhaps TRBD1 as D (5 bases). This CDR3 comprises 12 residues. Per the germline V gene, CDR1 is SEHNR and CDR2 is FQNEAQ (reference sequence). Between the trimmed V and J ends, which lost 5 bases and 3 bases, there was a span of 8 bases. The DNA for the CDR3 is TGTGCCAGCAGCCCACAGGTCTACGAGCAGTACTTC. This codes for CASSPQVYEQYF.

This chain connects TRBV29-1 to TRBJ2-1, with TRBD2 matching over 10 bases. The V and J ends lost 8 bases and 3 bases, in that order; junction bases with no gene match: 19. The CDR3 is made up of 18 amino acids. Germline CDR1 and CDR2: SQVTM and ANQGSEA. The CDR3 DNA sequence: TGCAGCACACAATTCGGGACTAGCGACTTCAAGCACTACAATGAGCAGTTCTTC. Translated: CSTQFGTSDFKHYNEQFF.

In nucleotides, the CDR3 is TGTGCCAGCAGCGCCAGGGGGCGAATAACAAACATTCAGTACTTC. Translation: CASSARGRITNIQYF. This chain uses TRBV11-2 with TRBJ2-4; 8 bases align to TRBD1. The germline CDR1 and CDR2 sequences are SGHAT and FQNNGV. After removal of 5 bases from V and 6 bases from J, the junction contained 9 bases not matched to a gene. The CDR3 extends over 15 amino acids.

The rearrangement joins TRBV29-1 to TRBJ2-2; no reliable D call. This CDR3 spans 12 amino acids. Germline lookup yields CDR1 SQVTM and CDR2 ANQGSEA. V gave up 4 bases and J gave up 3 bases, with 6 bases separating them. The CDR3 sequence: CSVVGYTGELFF. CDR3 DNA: TGCAGCGTTGTAGGGTACACCGGGGAGCTGTTTTTT.